This TCR beta chain emerged from a study of blood T cell repertoires in COVID-19. Overall study context: Acute and convalescent COVID-19 specimens originated in the United States, Italy and Spain.

This CDR3 contains 13 residues. Germline-derived CDR1 and CDR2 are MNHEY and SMNVEV (reference sequence). The V gene end was trimmed by 10 bases and the J gene end by 1 base; junction bases not matched to a gene: 3. This clone was counted a single time. Grouping used clinical history reported by participants in a survey and questionnaire. TCRdb keeps only in-frame clones here, not all; method: immunoSEQ multiplex PCR. Seen here are around 190,000 clones, roughly 89% observed once, and the top ten hold 10%. The genes are TRBV27 and TRBJ1-1; 10 bases map to TRBD1. The origin of this receptor is a man younger than 35 with acute COVID-19. Sequenced input: PBMCs or T cells enriched from blood (not recorded which). The CDR3, as DNA: TGTGCCACCAGGGACAGGGGGAACACTGAAGCTTTCTTT. Encoded protein: CATRDRGNTEAFF.